The 24 T cell receptor beta chains below come from one sample, sequenced in a study of T cell responses to AZD1222 COVID-19 vaccine. Clones were read by immunoSEQ multiplex PCR, and TCRdb kept only the in-frame ones, dropping some. Of 75,000 to 100,000 clones in the sample, 80% to 90% were seen once. The specimen comprised peripheral blood, sampled on day 0 of AZD1222 vaccination. These receptor sequences come from an adult in good health.

This sequence joins TRBV30 and TRBJ2-5; D could derive from TRBD1 or TRBD2 (5 bases each). Trimming pared 5 bases from V and 6 bases from J, leaving 16 bases between. Germline-derived CDR1 and CDR2 are GTSNPN and SVGIG (reference sequence). The CDR3 extends over 13 amino acids. This CDR3 reads CAWALGGQKTQYF. The DNA for the CDR3 is TGTGCCTGGGCCCTTGGGGGTCAAAAGACCCAGTACTTC. Based on the CDR3 plus reference TRBV30 and TRBJ2-5, the full variable domain is SQTIHQWPATLVQPVGSPLSLECTVEGTSNPNLYWYRQAAGRGLQLLFYSVGIGQISSEVPQNLSASRPQDRQFILSSKKLLLSDSGFYLCAWALGGQKTQYFGPGTRLLVL.

This clone has a handful of counts. The chain couples TRBV5-5 to TRBJ2-7; tentatively, D is TRBD2 (5 bases). CDR1 and CDR2 (germline): SGHKS, YYEKEE (reference sequence). V lost 0 bases to trimming and J lost 2 bases, with 9 bases between them. The CDR3 length is 14 residues. CDR3 protein: CASSLVDGTYEQYF. The CDR3 coding sequence is TGTGCCAGCAGCTTGGTGGACGGGACCTACGAGCAGTACTTC.

This clone was observed a single time. V is TRBV7-2 and J is TRBJ1-1, with TRBD1 matching over 11 bases. V lost 5 bases to trimming and J lost 7 bases; unmatched junction nucleotides: 6. Germline V gene sequence: CDR1 SGHTA, CDR2 FQGNSA. This CDR3 region has 14 residues. CDR3 in amino acids: CASSPWTGGGEAFF. Written as DNA, the CDR3 is TGTGCCAGCAGCCCTTGGACAGGGGGCGGTGAAGCTTTCTTT.

The table lists this clone with a count of one. The chain recombines TRBV10-2 with TRBJ1-6; D may be TRBD1 (5 bases). Looked up from germline, CDR1 is WSHSY and CDR2 is SAAADI. Trimming left V 3 bases short and J 8 bases short, with 11 bases between. This CDR3 is built from 14 residues. The CDR3 sequence: CASSDAEGHSPLHF. DNA for the CDR3: TGCGCCAGCAGTGACGCAGAGGGGCATTCACCCCTCCACTTT.

The chain uses TRBV5-1 and TRBJ2-5; TRBD2 matches at 7 bases. This CDR3 spans 14 amino acids. Looked up from germline, CDR1 is SGHRS and CDR2 is YFSETQ. V was pared by 2 bases and J by 1 base, with 2 bases of the junction left unmatched. CDR3 residues: CASSLSGVQETQYF. The CDR3 bases are TGCGCCAGCAGCTTAAGCGGGGTCCAAGAGACCCAGTACTTC.

The chain uses TRBV6-4 and TRBJ2-2, with 8 bases aligning to TRBD2. The CDR3 loop spans 13 amino acids. Germline V gene data show CDR1 as MRHNA and CDR2 as SNTAGT. Trimming took 6 bases from V and 4 from J; bases not matched to a gene: 1. The CDR3 DNA reads TGTGCCAGCAGAACTAGCGGCACCGGGGAGCTGTTTTTT. Protein: CASRTSGTGELFF.

The chain joins TRBV7-6 to TRBJ1-6; no definite D call. Trimming removed 5 bases at V and 6 bases at J, with 11 bases between. CDR3 size: 14 residues. Germline loops: CDR1 SGHVS, CDR2 FNYEAQ. The CDR3, as DNA: TGTGCCAGCAGCCAGGCAGCTCTTAATTCACCCCTCCACTTT. Protein product: CASSQAALNSPLHF.

The J gene is TRBJ1-1, the V gene TRBV6-5, with D uncertain. The germline V gene has CDR1 MNHEY and CDR2 SVGAGI. Deletions cut 6 bases from V and 2 bases from J, with 10 bases between. The CDR3 extends over 13 amino acids. CDR3 sequence reads: CASRKGRNTEAFF. The CDR3 coding sequence is TGTGCCAGCAGGAAGGGTAGAAACACTGAAGCTTTCTTT.

The rearrangement joins TRBV12-5 to TRBJ2-2; TRBD1 aligns across 7 bases. This CDR3 is 16 amino acids long. Germline CDR1 LGHNT, CDR2 FRNRAP. V lost 9 bases and J lost 0; bases outside the gene matches: 10. DNA for the CDR3: TGTGCTAGCGGGCGAGCCGGGACAGCGAACACCGGGGAGCTGTTTTTT. This translates into CASGRAGTANTGELFF. The full variable domain, rest sourced from reference TRBV12-5 and TRBJ2-2, is DARVTQTPRHKVTEMGQEVTMRCQPILGHNTVFWYRQTMMQGLELLAYFRNRAPLDDSGMPKDRFSAEMPDATLATLKIQPSEPRDSAVYFCASGRAGTANTGELFFGEGSRLTVL.

The CDR3 loop reads CASSQAGDSYNEQFF. The CDR3 DNA sequence: TGTGCCAGCAGCCAAGCGGGGGACTCCTACAATGAGCAGTTCTTC. V usage is TRBV3-1 (or the pseudogene TRBV3-2) and J usage is TRBJ2-1; D might be TRBD2 (6 bases). Per germline, CDR1 LGHDT and CDR2 YNNKEL (reference sequence). This CDR3 is built from 15 residues. V was trimmed by 1 base and J by 0 bases, leaving 7 bases between them.

This clone was seen only a few times. V usage is TRBV15 and J usage is TRBJ1-4; D may be TRBD1 (6 bases). Trimming took off 1 base at V and 4 bases at J, with 16 bases between the two ends. CDR1 is LNHNV and CDR2 is YYDKDF in the germline V gene (reference sequence). CDR3 size: 17 residues. This CDR3 is CATSRGPGGAGNEKLFF. For the CDR3, the DNA is TGTGCCACCAGCAGAGGGCCCGGGGGGGCAGGTAATGAAAAACTGTTTTTT.

The chain links TRBV7-9 to TRBJ2-1; 10 positions agree with TRBD2. V was clipped by 2 bases and J by 6 bases; unmatched bases: 7. Germline CDR1 is SEHNR and CDR2 is FQNEAQ (reference sequence). This CDR3 spans 16 amino acids. The CDR3 sequence: CASSLSLGLATNEQFF. CDR3 in DNA: TGTGCCAGCAGCTTAAGCTTGGGACTAGCGACCAATGAGCAGTTCTTC.

The chain combines TRBV7-2 with TRBJ1-1; unclear D gene. The germline V gene has CDR1 SGHTA and CDR2 FQGNSA. Trimming took 5 bases from V and 8 from J, leaving 21 bases between them. The length of the CDR3 is 15 residues. CDR3 DNA sequence: TGTGCCAGCAGCCCGTCCAGGATGAGCCTCAGGGAAGCTTTCTTT. Protein sequence: CASSPSRMSLREAFF.

In DNA form, the CDR3 reads TGTGCCAGCAGCCCCCGGGCCGATGCGGGCTATGGCTACACCTTC. This gives the protein CASSPRADAGYGYTF. The chain is built from TRBV7-2 and TRBJ1-2; the D is unclear. This CDR3 is built from 15 residues. In germline, CDR1 is SGHTA, CDR2 FQGNSA. Trimming stripped 5 bases from V and 4 bases from J, with 17 bases between.

This chain joins TRBV7-9 and TRBJ2-7, with TRBD2 matching over 8 bases. The V segment lost 5 bases and the J segment 3 bases; nucleotides outside the gene matches: 15. The CDR3 is 17 residues long. Germline loops: CDR1 SEHNR, CDR2 FQNEAQ (reference sequence). This CDR3 reads CASSHLSGGVARYEQYF. The CDR3 coding sequence is TGTGCCAGCAGCCATCTCTCCGGGGGGGTAGCACGCTACGAGCAGTACTTC.

The chain employs TRBV14 and TRBJ2-5; D gene unclear. The CDR3 sequence is 13 residues long. Germline CDR1 and CDR2: SGHDN and FVKESK. V was pared by 1 base and J by 5 bases, with 8 bases between. The CDR3 coding sequence is TGTGCCAGCAGCCAAGGGCTCGGGGAGACCCAGTACTTC. It yields the protein CASSQGLGETQYF. The full variable domain, completed using reference TRBV14 and TRBJ2-5, is EAGVTQFPSHSVIEKGQTVTLRCDPISGHDNLYWYRRVMGKEIKFLLHFVKESKQDESGMPNNRFLAERTGGTYSTLKVQPAELEDSGVYFCASSQGLGETQYFGPGTRLLVL.

The CDR3 protein is CASSSDRGHQETQYF. CDR3 DNA: TGTGCCAGCAGCTCCGACAGGGGGCACCAAGAGACCCAGTACTTC. V usage is TRBV11-3 and J usage is TRBJ2-5; 10 bases line up with TRBD1. The junction had 2 bases not matched to a gene; V was cut back by 4 bases and J by 0 bases. This CDR3 region has 15 residues. Germline CDR1 and CDR2: SGHNT and YENEEA.

V and J are TRBV27 and TRBJ1-2, with no clear D. V gave up 6 bases and J gave up 6 bases, with 23 bases separating them. The CDR3 runs to 16 residues. The germline gives CDR1 MNHEY, CDR2 SMNVEV (reference sequence). The CDR3 nucleotides read TGTGCCAGCAGCACCCGAGGCCCCCGCCCTGAAGATGGCTACACCTTC. Translation gives CASSTRGPRPEDGYTF.

The V call is TRBV5-1, the J call TRBJ1-4; a possible D gene is TRBD1 (5 bases). Germline CDR1 is SGHRS and CDR2 is YFSETQ. The CDR3 spans 15 residues. Between the trimmed V and J ends, which lost 4 bases and 5 bases, there was a span of 15 bases. The CDR3, as DNA: TGCGCCAGCAGCGGGAATGGACAAATCAATGAAAAACTGTTTTTT. This encodes CASSGNGQINEKLFF.

Only a few counts were recorded for this clone. J is TRBJ1-5 and V is TRBV30; no firm D call. Trimming stripped 2 bases from V and 9 bases from J, with 11 bases between. The CDR3 loop spans 12 amino acids. The V gene's germline CDR1 is GTSNPN and CDR2 SVGIG (reference sequence). This CDR3 reads CAWSRTEGPQHF. The CDR3 coding sequence is TGTGCCTGGAGTCGGACCGAGGGGCCCCAGCATTTT. Combining the CDR3 with reference TRBV30 and TRBJ1-5 gives the whole variable domain SQTIHQWPATLVQPVGSPLSLECTVEGTSNPNLYWYRQAAGRGLQLLFYSVGIGQISSEVPQNLSASRPQDRQFILSSKKLLLSDSGFYLCAWSRTEGPQHFGDGTRLSIL.

The chain recombines TRBV19 with TRBJ2-7, with a possible D match to TRBD1 (5 bases). CDR1 is LNHDA, CDR2 SQIVND, per germline (reference sequence). V shed 3 bases and J shed 3 bases, with 15 bases lying between them. This CDR3 comprises 15 residues. The CDR3 DNA is TGTGCCAGTAGTATCCGGTCAGGGAAACACTACGAGCAGTACTTC. Translating it yields CASSIRSGKHYEQYF.

V gene TRBV10-1 combines with J gene TRBJ1-1; a weak D match, TRBD1 (6 bases). This CDR3 is built from 14 residues. Germline assignment: CDR1 WNHNN and CDR2 SYGVQD (reference sequence). V lost 5 bases and J lost 0, with 10 bases in between. The CDR3: CASSKDSLNTEAFF. The CDR3 DNA reads as TGCGCCAGCAGTAAGGACAGTTTGAACACTGAAGCTTTCTTT.

On this clone: Distinct nucleotide sequences in the sample also encode this CDR3. V gene TRBV7-9 combines with J gene TRBJ2-1, with a weak D call TRBD2 (6 bases). Germline V gene data show CDR1 as SEHNR and CDR2 as FQNEAQ (reference sequence). V was cut by 3 bases and J by 4 bases, with 10 bases left in between. CDR3 size: 14 residues. Here the CDR3 DNA reads TGTGCCAGCAGCTTTGCGGGGTCTTACAATGAGCAGTTCTTC. It encodes CASSFAGSYNEQFF.

In DNA form, the CDR3 reads TGTGCCAGCAGCTTGACTCTCAAAGAGACCCAGTACTTC. This gives the protein CASSLTLKETQYF. The J gene is TRBJ2-5, the V gene TRBV11-2; D unresolved. The CDR3 spans 13 residues. CDR1 and CDR2 from the germline V gene are SGHAT and FQNNGV. V lost 3 bases and J lost 3, with 8 bases in between.